This TCR beta chain emerged from a study of T cells after yellow fever vaccination. Study information: Each low-cell-number fraction was prepared by means of SMART-Seq v4 Ultra Low Input.

Template switching by 5'RACE produced TCR cDNA, adding a universal primer site and UMIs. TCRdb called the 5' RACE reads again in MiXCR, with one record for every CDR3 protein. This sample has 320,000 or so distinct CDR3 sequences, with approximately 8% found just once. The CDR3 has 12 residues. The V end was cut by 6 bases, the J end by 6 bases, with 12 bases between. Sequencing used PBMCs, obtained approximately 40 days after the first yellow fever vaccination. The V and J genes are TRBV12-3 or TRBV12-4 and TRBJ2-7; no reliable D call. The receptor was derived from a man aged 18 to 35 who received the YFV17D yellow fever vaccine. CDR3 DNA: TGTGCCAGCAGCTTTTCCCTTGGCGAGCAGTACTTC. Translating it yields CASSFSLGEQYF.